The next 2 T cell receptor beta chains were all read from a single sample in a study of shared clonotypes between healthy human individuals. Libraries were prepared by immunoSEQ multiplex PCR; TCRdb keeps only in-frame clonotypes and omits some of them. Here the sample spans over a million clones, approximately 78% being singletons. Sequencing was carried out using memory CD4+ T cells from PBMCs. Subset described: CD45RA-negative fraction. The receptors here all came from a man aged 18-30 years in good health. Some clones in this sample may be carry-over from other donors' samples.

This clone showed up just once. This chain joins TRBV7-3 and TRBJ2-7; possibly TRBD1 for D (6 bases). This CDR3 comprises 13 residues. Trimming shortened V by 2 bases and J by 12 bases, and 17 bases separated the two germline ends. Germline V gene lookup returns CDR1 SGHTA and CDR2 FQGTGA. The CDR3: CASSLGYSGVRYF. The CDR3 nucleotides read TGTGCCAGCAGCTTAGGTTACTCAGGGGTTAGGTACTTC.

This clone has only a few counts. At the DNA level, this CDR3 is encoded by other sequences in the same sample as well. CDR3 sequence (DNA): TGCAGCGTTGTCACCTCAGGGGAAAAACTGTTTTTT. This gives the protein CSVVTSGEKLFF. The V call is TRBV29-1, the J call TRBJ1-4; D perhaps matches TRBD1 (5 bases). From germline, CDR1 is SQVTM and CDR2 ANQGSEA. The length of the CDR3 is 12 residues. Deletions cut 4 bases from V and 8 bases from J, with 11 bases between.